This T cell receptor beta chain was recorded in a study of blood T cell repertoires in COVID-19. CDR3 length: 13 amino acids. CDR1 is MNHEY, CDR2 SVGEGT, per germline. The trim removed 4 bases at V and 4 bases at J, leaving 3 bases unmatched. The data were produced by immunoSEQ multiplex PCR, yet TCRdb's version contains in-frame clones alone and is incomplete. The sample holds under 75,000 clones, 72% seen once. The chain links TRBV6-2 or TRBV6-3 to TRBJ1-1; 7 bases map to TRBD1. The receptor's source is a woman in her seventies with COVID-19, enrolled during active disease. Source material: peripheral blood. The CDR3 DNA is TGTGCCAGCAGTTTTCCAGGGGGCACTGAAGCTTTCTTT. The encoded protein is CASSFPGGTEAFF.